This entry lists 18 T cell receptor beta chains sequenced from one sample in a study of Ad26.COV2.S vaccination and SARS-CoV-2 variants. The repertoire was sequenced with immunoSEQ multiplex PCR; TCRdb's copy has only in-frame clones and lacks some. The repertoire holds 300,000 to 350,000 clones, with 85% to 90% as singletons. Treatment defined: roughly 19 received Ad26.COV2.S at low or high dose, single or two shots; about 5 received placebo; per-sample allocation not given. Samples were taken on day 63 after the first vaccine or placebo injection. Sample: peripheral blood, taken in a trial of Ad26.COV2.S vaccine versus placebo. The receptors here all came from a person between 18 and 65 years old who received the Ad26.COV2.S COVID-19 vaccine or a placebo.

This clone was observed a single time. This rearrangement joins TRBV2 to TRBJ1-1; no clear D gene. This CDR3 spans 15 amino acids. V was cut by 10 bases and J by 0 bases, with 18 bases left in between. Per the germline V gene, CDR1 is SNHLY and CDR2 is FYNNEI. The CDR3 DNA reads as TGTGCCACCCAAAGGGAATTATCTTTGAACACTGAAGCTTTCTTT. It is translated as CATQRELSLNTEAFF.

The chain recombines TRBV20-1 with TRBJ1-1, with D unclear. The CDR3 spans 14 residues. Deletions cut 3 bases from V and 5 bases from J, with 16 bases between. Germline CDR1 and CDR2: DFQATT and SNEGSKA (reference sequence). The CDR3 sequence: CSASDRGGGTEAFF. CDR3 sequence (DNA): TGCAGTGCTAGTGATCGGGGAGGAGGTACTGAAGCTTTCTTT.

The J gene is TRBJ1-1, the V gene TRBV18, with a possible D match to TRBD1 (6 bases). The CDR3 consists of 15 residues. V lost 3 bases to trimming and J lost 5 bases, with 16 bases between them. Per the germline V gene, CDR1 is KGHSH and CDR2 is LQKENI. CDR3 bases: TGTGCCAGCTCACCGTGGGGGACACCGGTAACTGAAGCTTTCTTT. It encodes CASSPWGTPVTEAFF.

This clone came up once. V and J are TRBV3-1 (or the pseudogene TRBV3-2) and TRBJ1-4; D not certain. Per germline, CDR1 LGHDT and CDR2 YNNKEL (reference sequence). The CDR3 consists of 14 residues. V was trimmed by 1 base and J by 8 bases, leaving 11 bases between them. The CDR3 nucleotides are TGTGCCAGCAGCCAAGGTCAGGTTTCCGAAAAACTGTTTTTT. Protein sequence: CASSQGQVSEKLFF.

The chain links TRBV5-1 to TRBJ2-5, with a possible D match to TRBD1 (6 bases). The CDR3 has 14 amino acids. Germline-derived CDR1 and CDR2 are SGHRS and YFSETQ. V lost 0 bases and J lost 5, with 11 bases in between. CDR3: CASSLDGGRETQYF. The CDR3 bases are TGCGCCAGCAGCTTGGATGGGGGCCGGGAGACCCAGTACTTC.

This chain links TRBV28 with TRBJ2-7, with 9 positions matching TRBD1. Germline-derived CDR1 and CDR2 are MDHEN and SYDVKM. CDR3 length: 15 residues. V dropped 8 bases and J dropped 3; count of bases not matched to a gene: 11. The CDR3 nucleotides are TGTGCCAGCTCTACCGTGGGGGACAGGGTCTACGAGCAGTACTTC. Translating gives CASSTVGDRVYEQYF.

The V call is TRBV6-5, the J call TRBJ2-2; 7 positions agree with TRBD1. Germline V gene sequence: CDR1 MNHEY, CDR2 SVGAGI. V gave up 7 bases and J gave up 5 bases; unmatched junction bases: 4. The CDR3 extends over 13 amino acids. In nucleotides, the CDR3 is TGTGCCAGCACCTACAGGGGAACCGGGGAGCTGTTTTTT. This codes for CASTYRGTGELFF.

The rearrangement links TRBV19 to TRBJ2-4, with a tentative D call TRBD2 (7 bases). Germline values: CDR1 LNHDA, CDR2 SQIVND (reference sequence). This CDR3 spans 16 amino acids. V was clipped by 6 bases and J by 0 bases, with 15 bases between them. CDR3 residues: CASSEAGTKAKNIQYF. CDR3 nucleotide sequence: TGTGCCAGTAGCGAAGCGGGGACAAAAGCCAAAAACATTCAGTACTTC.

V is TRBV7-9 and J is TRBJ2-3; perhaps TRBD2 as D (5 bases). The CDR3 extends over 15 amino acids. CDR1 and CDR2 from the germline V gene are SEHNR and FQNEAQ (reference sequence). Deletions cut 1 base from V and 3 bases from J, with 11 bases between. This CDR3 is CASSLDGSWTDTQYF. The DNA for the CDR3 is TGTGCCAGCAGCTTAGATGGGAGTTGGACAGATACGCAGTATTTT.

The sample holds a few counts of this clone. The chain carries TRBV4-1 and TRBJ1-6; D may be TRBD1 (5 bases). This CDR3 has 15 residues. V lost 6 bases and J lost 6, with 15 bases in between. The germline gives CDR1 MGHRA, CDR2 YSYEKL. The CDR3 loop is CASSPQQVLNSPLHF. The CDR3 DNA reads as TGCGCCAGCAGTCCCCAACAGGTTCTTAATTCACCCCTCCACTTT.

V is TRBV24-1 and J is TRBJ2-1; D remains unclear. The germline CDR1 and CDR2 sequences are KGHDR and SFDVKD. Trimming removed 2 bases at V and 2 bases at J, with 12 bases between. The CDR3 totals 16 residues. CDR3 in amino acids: CATSDYSRSAYNEQFF. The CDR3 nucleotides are TGTGCCACCAGTGATTACTCGAGATCTGCCTACAATGAGCAGTTCTTC.

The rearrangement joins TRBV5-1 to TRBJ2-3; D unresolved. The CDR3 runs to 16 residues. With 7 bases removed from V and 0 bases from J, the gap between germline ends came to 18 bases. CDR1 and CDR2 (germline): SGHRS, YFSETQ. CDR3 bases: TGCGCCAGCCGCCGATACAGCGATACTAGCACAGATACGCAGTATTTT. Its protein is CASRRYSDTSTDTQYF.

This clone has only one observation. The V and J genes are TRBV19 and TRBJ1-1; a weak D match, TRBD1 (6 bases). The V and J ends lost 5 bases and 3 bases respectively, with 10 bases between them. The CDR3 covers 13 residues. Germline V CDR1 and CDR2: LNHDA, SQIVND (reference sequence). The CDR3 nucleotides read TGTGCCAGTAGTGGAAACAGGGACACTGAAGCTTTCTTT. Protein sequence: CASSGNRDTEAFF.

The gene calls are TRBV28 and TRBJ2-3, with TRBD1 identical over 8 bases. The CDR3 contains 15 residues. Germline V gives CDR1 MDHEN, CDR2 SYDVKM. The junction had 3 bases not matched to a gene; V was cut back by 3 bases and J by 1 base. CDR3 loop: CASSFLGQGTDTQYF. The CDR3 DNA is TGTGCCAGCAGTTTCCTGGGACAGGGCACAGATACGCAGTATTTT.

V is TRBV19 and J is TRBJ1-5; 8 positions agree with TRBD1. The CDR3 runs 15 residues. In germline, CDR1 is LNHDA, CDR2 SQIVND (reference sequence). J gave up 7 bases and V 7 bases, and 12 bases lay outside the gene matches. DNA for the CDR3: TGTGCCAGTATGAACGACAGGGGTAGGAGACAGCCCCAGCATTTT. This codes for CASMNDRGRRQPQHF.

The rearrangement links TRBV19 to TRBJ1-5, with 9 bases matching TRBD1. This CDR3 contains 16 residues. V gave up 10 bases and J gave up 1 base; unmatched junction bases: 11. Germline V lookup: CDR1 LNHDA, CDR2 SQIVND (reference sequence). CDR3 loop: CATSTGGSRSNQPQHF. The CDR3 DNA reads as TGTGCCACCAGTACAGGGGGCAGTAGGAGCAATCAGCCCCAGCATTTT.

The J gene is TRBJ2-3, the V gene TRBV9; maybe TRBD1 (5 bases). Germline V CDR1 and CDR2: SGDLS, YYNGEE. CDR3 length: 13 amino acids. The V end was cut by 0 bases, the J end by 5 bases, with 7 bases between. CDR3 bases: TGTGCCAGCAGCGTAGTGGACAAAGATACGCAGTATTTT. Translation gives CASSVVDKDTQYF.

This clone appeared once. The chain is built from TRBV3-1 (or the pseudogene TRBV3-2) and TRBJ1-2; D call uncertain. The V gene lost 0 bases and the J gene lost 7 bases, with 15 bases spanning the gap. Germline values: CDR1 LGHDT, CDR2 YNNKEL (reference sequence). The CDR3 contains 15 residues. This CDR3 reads CASSQEFPGVRGYTF. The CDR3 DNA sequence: TGTGCCAGCAGCCAAGAATTTCCCGGGGTTCGTGGCTACACCTTC.